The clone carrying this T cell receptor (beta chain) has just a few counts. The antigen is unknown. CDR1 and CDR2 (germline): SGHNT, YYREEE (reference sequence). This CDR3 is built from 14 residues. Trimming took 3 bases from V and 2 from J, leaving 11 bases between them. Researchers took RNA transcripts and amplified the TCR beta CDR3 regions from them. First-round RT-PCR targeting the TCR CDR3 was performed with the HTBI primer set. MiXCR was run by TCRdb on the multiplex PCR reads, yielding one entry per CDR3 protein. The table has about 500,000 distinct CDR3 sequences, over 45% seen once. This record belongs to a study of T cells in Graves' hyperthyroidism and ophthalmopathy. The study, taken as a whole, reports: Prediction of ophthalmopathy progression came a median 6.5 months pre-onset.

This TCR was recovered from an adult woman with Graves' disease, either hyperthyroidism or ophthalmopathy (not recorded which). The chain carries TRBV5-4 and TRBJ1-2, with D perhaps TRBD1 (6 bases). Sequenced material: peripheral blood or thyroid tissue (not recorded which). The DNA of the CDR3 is TGTGCCAGCAGCTCCGGGACAATCAACTATGGCTACACCTTC. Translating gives CASSSGTINYGYTF.